The TCR beta chain described here comes from a study of cytomegalovirus exposure and HLA in healthy donors. Across the study: The early release's HLA-typed donors yielded tens of millions of unique TCRs. Out of 398 genotyped donors, about 76% belonged to the Caucasian-associated ancestry cluster.

Trimming cost V 3 bases and J 4 bases; bases outside gene matches: 2. The CDR3 consists of 16 residues. CDR1 LGHNA and CDR2 YNFKEQ come from the germline V gene. It was with 60 Vbeta and 13 Jbeta primers that the PCR ran. TCRdb keeps only in-frame clones here, not all; method: immunoSEQ multiplex PCR. The table lists about 50,000 clones, 77% of them singletons. Findings of the study overall: The dataset shows that most TCR sequences were rare, while some public TCRs occurred in many donors. Exclusion applied to some V segments, including TRBV6-2 and TRBV6-3, as they were indistinguishable.

Remarks on this clone: The antigen is not known.

This TCR derives from a woman aged 40 to 55 in good health and CMV-seropositive. The V and J genes are TRBV4-2 and TRBJ2-2, with 13 bases identical to TRBD2. The material sequenced was PBMCs. The CDR3 here is CASSQTSGGSTGELFF. Here the CDR3 DNA reads TGTGCCAGCAGCCAGACTAGCGGGGGGTCCACCGGGGAGCTGTTTTTT.